This TCR beta chain was sequenced for a study of human T cells and chemical hapten exposure. Across the whole study: Slight volume differences across pooled libraries mainly accounted for varying per-sample TCR yields.

The library put unique molecular identifiers onto individual cDNA molecules. How the authors handled the data: Counts of TCRs in each sample centred on a median of around 96,000 and extended from approximately 20,000 to 700,000. TCRdb itself ran the RACE reads through MiXCR, one entry per CDR3 protein. TCRdb's processing, not the authors' own work, is the source of the V and J calls. There are about 80,000 distinct CDR3 sequences in the sample; about 8.6% occur only once, and about 1.7% lies in the top ten. Time point given: healthy volunteer bleed at 6 weeks. RNA extraction used unfractionated whole blood as the source of total RNA. CDR3 size: 16 residues. Between the trimmed V and J ends, which lost 6 bases and 0 bases, there was a span of 17 bases. CDR1 and CDR2 from the germline V gene are MNHEY and SMNVEV (reference sequence). General study points: No alteration of TCRs above 1 in 1000 frequency was seen with DPC sensitization.

Of note for this clonotype: As yet, its antigen is unknown. This clone may be a read error of a much larger clone one base away.

The sequencing input was whole blood. The TCR was taken from a female donor in good health. Some clones in this sample may be carry-over from other donors' samples. The V gene is TRBV27, the J gene TRBJ1-1; D unclear. CDR3 residues: CASRRQRMTLNTEAFF. CDR3 DNA: TGTGCCAGCAGACGCCAGCGAATGACACTGAACACTGAAGCTTTCTTT.